This T cell receptor (beta chain) derives from a study of blood T cell repertoires in COVID-19. The data were produced by immunoSEQ multiplex PCR, yet TCRdb's version contains in-frame clones alone and is incomplete. The sample has 180,000 or so clones, roughly 88% seen once. Germline V CDR1 and CDR2: SGHDN, FVKESK. With V trimmed by 4 bases and J by 2 bases, 1 base remained unmatched. The CDR3 length is 13 residues. As regards this clone: Other DNA sequences from this sample encode an identical CDR3 as well.

Material: peripheral blood. This chain links TRBV14 with TRBJ1-2; 7 nucleotides match TRBD1. The clonotype comes from a man in his 60s who had recovered from COVID-19. The DNA for the CDR3 is TGTGCCAGCAGCCTACAGGGGAACTATGGCTACACCTTC. Protein sequence: CASSLQGNYGYTF.